This entry lists 25 T cell receptor beta chains sequenced from one sample in a study of blood T cells in healthy people across ages. Using a J-beta primer mix together with a sample-barcoded 5' primer, a second PCR was run for roughly 7 to 11 cycles. TCRdb ran MiXCR on the 5' RACE reads and lists one entry per CDR3 protein. The sample comprises about 730,000 distinct CDR3 sequences, around 46% of which are singletons, and around 20% rests with the top ten. Sequenced material: blood. The source is a woman aged 55-69 years in good health.

In this sample, this clonotype turned up a few times. V gene TRBV29-1 combines with J gene TRBJ2-3; D call uncertain. Trimming stripped 6 bases from V and 1 base from J, with 11 bases between. Germline V CDR1 and CDR2: SQVTM, ANQGSEA. The CDR3 spans 13 residues. In nucleotides, the CDR3 is TGCAGCGTAATGAGGACGGGCACAGATACGCAGTATTTT. Translation: CSVMRTGTDTQYF.

This clonotype came up a few times. The V and J genes are TRBV5-1 and TRBJ2-1, with 11 bases identical to TRBD2. CDR1 and CDR2 (germline): SGHRS, YFSETQ. The CDR3 loop spans 15 amino acids. J lost 3 bases, V lost 4 bases, and 3 bases had no gene match. CDR3 protein: CASSNGLAGYNEQFF. CDR3 nucleotides: TGCGCCAGCAGCAACGGACTAGCGGGCTACAATGAGCAGTTCTTC.

The V call is TRBV10-3, the J call TRBJ2-5; D is uncertain. The CDR3 has 12 residues. The germline V gene has CDR1 ENHRY and CDR2 SYGVKD. V lost 4 bases and J lost 3, with 6 bases in between. CDR3 residues: CAISVTEETQYF. CDR3 DNA: TGTGCCATCAGTGTTACAGAAGAGACCCAGTACTTC.

This clonotype was counted only a few times. The chain joins TRBV9 to TRBJ2-3, with D perhaps TRBD2 (6 bases). V lost 2 bases to trimming and J lost 0 bases, with 10 bases between them. The CDR3 has 15 residues. Germline V gives CDR1 SGDLS, CDR2 YYNGEE. CDR3 nucleotide sequence: TGTGCCAGCAGCGTTGGGACTGCTAGCACAGATACGCAGTATTTT. Translated, it gives CASSVGTASTDTQYF. Supplemented by reference TRBV9 and TRBJ2-3, the full variable domain reads DSGVTQTPKHLITATGQRVTLRCSPRSGDLSVYWYQQSLDQGLQFLIQYYNGEERAKGNILERFSAQQFPDLHSELNLSSLELGDSALYFCASSVGTASTDTQYFGPGTRLTVL.

This clonotype was observed a handful of times. This chain links TRBV2 with TRBJ1-2; no clear D. The CDR3 spans 13 residues. V was clipped by 1 base and J by 4 bases, with 7 bases between them. Germline-derived CDR1 and CDR2 are SNHLY and FYNNEI. CDR3 nucleotide sequence: TGTGCCAGCAGTGAAGTACAGAGCTATGGCTACACCTTC. Translated, it gives CASSEVQSYGYTF.

The J gene is TRBJ2-7, the V gene TRBV4-2, with D possibly TRBD1 on 7 matching bases. Germline V gene data show CDR1 as LGHNA and CDR2 as YNFKEQ. V lost 3 bases and J 7 bases, leaving 19 bases between the germline ends. CDR3 size: 15 residues. The CDR3 DNA reads TGTGCCAGCAGCCAGGCGGGACAGCAGTACAATGAGCAGTACTTC. It is translated as CASSQAGQQYNEQYF.

This clonotype was seen at least ten times. The chain has TRBV20-1 and TRBJ2-5; TRBD2 is a possible D gene (5 bases). This CDR3 contains 13 residues. The V end lost 0 bases, the J end lost 3 bases, and 8 bases lay between the germline ends. The germline CDR1 and CDR2 sequences are DFQATT and SNEGSKA (reference sequence). The CDR3 DNA is TGCAGTGCTAGAGATATGGGAGAAGAGACCCAGTACTTC. Its translation: CSARDMGEETQYF.

There are a few counts of this clonotype. The chain joins TRBV7-2 to TRBJ2-5; TRBD1 agrees at 9 bases. Trimming cost V 5 bases and J 5 bases; bases outside gene matches: 12. Germline V lookup: CDR1 SGHTA, CDR2 FQGNSA. This CDR3 comprises 16 residues. CDR3 bases: TGTGCCAGCAGCGACCCGGGGACAGGGTATGCGGAGACCCAGTACTTC. Protein sequence: CASSDPGTGYAETQYF.

This clonotype has more than one count but fewer than ten. The gene calls are TRBV4-3 and TRBJ2-3; 7 nucleotides agree with TRBD2. The CDR3 runs to 15 residues. V shed 4 bases, J shed 2 bases, and the junction held 6 bases outside the gene matches. Germline V gene lookup returns CDR1 LGHNA and CDR2 YSLEER. The CDR3 DNA is TGCGCCAGCAGCCTCCAAGCGGGGCCCACAGATACGCAGTATTTT. Protein sequence: CASSLQAGPTDTQYF.

This clonotype appeared a few times. The V gene is TRBV4-3, the J gene TRBJ2-7; TRBD1 matches 7 bases. The germline CDR1 and CDR2 sequences are LGHNA and YSLEER. Germline trimming cut 1 base from V and 0 bases from J; bases unmatched to any gene: 6. This CDR3 is built from 16 residues. CDR3 region: CASSQALTGTSYEQYF. CDR3 nucleotide sequence: TGCGCCAGCAGCCAAGCCCTGACAGGGACCTCCTACGAGCAGTACTTC.

The chain employs TRBV7-2 and TRBJ1-2; 8 bases align to TRBD1. CDR1 is SGHTA, CDR2 FQGNSA, per germline. The length of the CDR3 is 15 residues. The V and J ends lost 5 bases and 2 bases, in that order; junction bases with no gene match: 7. The CDR3 bases are TGTGCCAGCAGCCGGAATGGACAGGGCAACTATGGCTACACCTTC. Protein sequence: CASSRNGQGNYGYTF.

Notes on this clonotype: Possible read error: a much larger clone is one base away. V usage is TRBV12-3 or TRBV12-4 and J usage is TRBJ2-4, with TRBD2 matching over 12 bases. This CDR3 has 18 residues. V lost 7 bases, J lost 3 bases, and 13 bases stayed unmatched. The CDR3 DNA sequence: TGTGCCAGCAACCAACTAGCGGGGGGTTTAACTAACAAAAACATTCAGTACTTC. This gives the protein CASNQLAGGLTNKNIQYF.

This chain joins TRBV7-2 and TRBJ2-7; the match to TRBD2 covers 10 bases. V gave up 3 bases and J gave up 10 bases; unmatched junction bases: 3. This CDR3 comprises 12 residues. The germline V gene has CDR1 SGHTA and CDR2 FQGNSA. The CDR3 sequence: CASSFGTSVQYF. The CDR3 DNA reads TGTGCCAGCAGCTTCGGGACTAGCGTTCAGTACTTC.

The chain carries TRBV6-6 and TRBJ1-6; D is perhaps TRBD1 (5 bases). Between the trimmed V and J ends, which lost 7 bases and 0 bases, there was a span of 10 bases. The germline gives CDR1 MNHNY, CDR2 SVGAGI (reference sequence). The CDR3 spans 15 residues. The CDR3 nucleotides are TGTGCCAGCAATGTAGACAGCTCCTATAATTCACCCCTCCACTTT. Translating it yields CASNVDSSYNSPLHF.

CDR3 residues: CASSVAGSSPYNEQFF. DNA of the CDR3: TGCGCCAGCAGCGTAGCCGGGAGCTCCCCCTACAATGAGCAGTTCTTC. V and J are TRBV4-1 and TRBJ2-1; tentatively, D is TRBD2 (6 bases). Germline-derived CDR1 and CDR2 are MGHRA and YSYEKL. Between the trimmed V and J ends, which lost 5 bases and 2 bases, there was a span of 16 bases. CDR3 length: 16 residues.

The V call is TRBV20-1, the J call TRBJ1-6; 7 bases are a match to TRBD1. The V and J ends lost 0 bases and 6 bases, in that order; junction bases with no gene match: 8. The length of the CDR3 is 16 residues. Looked up from germline, CDR1 is DFQATT and CDR2 is SNEGSKA (reference sequence). CDR3 residues: CSARDPGTAPNSPLHF. For the CDR3, the DNA is TGCAGTGCTAGAGATCCGGGGACAGCTCCTAATTCACCCCTCCACTTT.

This chain joins TRBV7-9 and TRBJ1-4; D gene uncertain. The CDR3 contains 14 residues. From germline, CDR1 is SEHNR and CDR2 FQNEAQ (reference sequence). With 1 base removed from V and 6 bases from J, the gap between germline ends came to 9 bases. CDR3 in amino acids: CASSLGPRDEKLFF. As DNA, the CDR3 is TGTGCCAGCAGCTTAGGGCCGCGGGATGAAAAACTGTTTTTT.

This clonotype came up a few times. The chain combines TRBV20-1 with TRBJ2-1, with unresolved D. The V gene lost 0 bases and the J gene lost 4 bases, with 16 bases spanning the gap. Germline-derived CDR1 and CDR2 are DFQATT and SNEGSKA (reference sequence). The CDR3 extends over 16 amino acids. The CDR3: CSARELDHSLYNEQFF. The CDR3 DNA follows: TGCAGTGCTAGAGAATTGGACCACTCTCTTTACAATGAGCAGTTCTTC.

Notes on this clonotype: Because the CDR3 is missing its conserved closing phenylalanine or tryptophan, this is likely a read error. The rearrangement links TRBV5-1 to TRBJ1-1; no clear D gene. The CDR3 is 15 residues long. CDR1 and CDR2 (germline): SGHRS, YFSETQ. Deletions cut 0 bases from V and 0 bases from J, with 9 bases between. The CDR3 nucleotides read TGCGCCAGCAGCTTGGCCGGCAGCATGAACACTGAAGCTTTCGTT. This sequence encodes CASSLAGSMNTEAFV.

CDR3 sequence: CASSRTGGEGKLFF. DNA for the CDR3: TGCGCCAGCAGCCGGACGGGCGGGGAGGGAAAACTGTTTTTT. The chain uses TRBV5-1 and TRBJ1-4; D call uncertain. Trimming pared 4 bases from V and 10 bases from J, leaving 17 bases between. This CDR3 is built from 14 residues. Germline V lookup: CDR1 SGHRS, CDR2 YFSETQ.

This clonotype was counted once. The chain employs TRBV4-2 and TRBJ2-4; D uncertain. TRBJ2-7 explains the end of the DNA better; the J call may be wrong. The CDR3 extends over 13 amino acids. The germline V gene encodes CDR1 LGHNA and CDR2 YNFKEQ. This chain's CDR3 is CASSQDPGHEQYF. The CDR3 DNA sequence: TGTGCCAGCAGCCAAGATCCTGGTCACGAGCAGTACTTC.

This chain connects TRBV5-1 to TRBJ2-7; TRBD2 matches at 12 bases. CDR3 length: 16 residues. V lost 4 bases, J lost 2 bases, and 7 bases stayed unmatched. Germline lookup yields CDR1 SGHRS and CDR2 YFSETQ. DNA for the CDR3: TGCGCCAGCAGCCTACTAACTAGCGGGGGGACCTACGAGCAGTACTTC. Protein product: CASSLLTSGGTYEQYF.

The genes are TRBV5-5 and TRBJ2-5; D gene unclear. Per the germline V gene, CDR1 is SGHKS and CDR2 is YYEKEE (reference sequence). The V gene lost 1 base and the J gene lost 5 bases, with 9 bases spanning the gap. This CDR3 is 13 amino acids long. The CDR3 region is CASSLNGRETQYF. The CDR3 DNA sequence: TGTGCCAGCAGCTTGAACGGGCGCGAGACCCAGTACTTC.

This rearrangement joins TRBV29-1 to TRBJ1-2; maybe TRBD1 (5 bases). Germline V CDR1 and CDR2: SQVTM, ANQGSEA. V gave up 4 bases and J gave up 12 bases, with 15 bases separating them. The CDR3 loop spans 11 amino acids. The CDR3 region is CSVGRRDSDTF. CDR3 DNA: TGCAGCGTTGGCCGGCGGGACTCTGACACCTTC.

The V gene is TRBV7-8, the J gene TRBJ2-4; 10 positions agree with TRBD1. The assigned J gene may be wrong: the sequence end matches TRBJ2-7 better. Germline V gene lookup returns CDR1 SGHVS and CDR2 FQNEAQ. This CDR3 has 14 residues. The CDR3: CASSLGTGGPEQYF. CDR3 nucleotide sequence: TGTGCCAGCAGCTTAGGGACAGGGGGACCCGAGCAGTACTTC.